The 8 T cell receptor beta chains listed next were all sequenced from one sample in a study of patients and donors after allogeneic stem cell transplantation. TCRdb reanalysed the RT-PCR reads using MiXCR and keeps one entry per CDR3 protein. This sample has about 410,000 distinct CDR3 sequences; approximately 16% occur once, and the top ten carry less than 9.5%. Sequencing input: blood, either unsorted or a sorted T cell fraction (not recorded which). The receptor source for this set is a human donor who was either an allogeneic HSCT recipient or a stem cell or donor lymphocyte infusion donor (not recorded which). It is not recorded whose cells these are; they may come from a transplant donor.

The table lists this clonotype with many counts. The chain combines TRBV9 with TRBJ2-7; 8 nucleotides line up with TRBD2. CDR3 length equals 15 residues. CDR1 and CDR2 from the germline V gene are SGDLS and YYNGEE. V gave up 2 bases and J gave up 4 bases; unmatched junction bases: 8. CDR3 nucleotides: TGTGCCAGCAGCGTTGGGACTAGTGGGCCTTACGAGCAGTACTTC. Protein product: CASSVGTSGPYEQYF.

The CDR3 region is CASSLDWGSHNEQFF. As DNA, the CDR3 is TGTGCCAGCAGCTTAGATTGGGGCAGCCACAATGAGCAGTTCTTC. V gene TRBV11-2 combines with J gene TRBJ2-1; a weak D match, TRBD1 (5 bases). The CDR3 runs 15 residues. The ends were cut back, 0 bases at V and 5 bases at J, with 11 bases in the middle. Germline V lookup: CDR1 SGHAT, CDR2 FQNNGV.

The CDR3 is CASSASWTGQETQYF. The CDR3, as DNA: TGTGCCAGTAGTGCTTCTTGGACAGGGCAAGAGACCCAGTACTTC. This sequence joins TRBV19 and TRBJ2-5, with 8 nucleotides matching TRBD1. CDR1 is LNHDA and CDR2 is SQIVND in the germline V gene (reference sequence). The CDR3 runs to 15 residues. V dropped 5 bases and J dropped 2; count of bases not matched to a gene: 7.

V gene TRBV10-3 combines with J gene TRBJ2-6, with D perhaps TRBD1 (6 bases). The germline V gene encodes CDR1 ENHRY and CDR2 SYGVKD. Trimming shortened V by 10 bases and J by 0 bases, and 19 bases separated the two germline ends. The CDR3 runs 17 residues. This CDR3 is CATQLQGRVSGANVLTF. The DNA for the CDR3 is TGTGCCACCCAATTACAGGGTAGGGTCTCTGGGGCCAACGTCCTGACTTTC.

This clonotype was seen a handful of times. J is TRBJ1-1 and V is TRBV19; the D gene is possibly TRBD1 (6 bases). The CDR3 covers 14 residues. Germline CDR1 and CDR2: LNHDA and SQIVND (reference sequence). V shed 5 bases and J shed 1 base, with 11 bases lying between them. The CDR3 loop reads CASSGRGANTEAFF. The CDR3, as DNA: TGTGCCAGTAGTGGGCGGGGGGCGAACACTGAAGCTTTCTTT. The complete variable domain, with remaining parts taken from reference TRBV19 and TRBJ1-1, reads DGGITQSPKYLFRKEGQNVTLSCEQNLNHDAMYWYRQDPGQGLRLIYYSQIVNDFQKGDIAEGYSVSREKKESFPLTVTSAQKNPTAFYLCASSGRGANTEAFFGQGTRLTVV.

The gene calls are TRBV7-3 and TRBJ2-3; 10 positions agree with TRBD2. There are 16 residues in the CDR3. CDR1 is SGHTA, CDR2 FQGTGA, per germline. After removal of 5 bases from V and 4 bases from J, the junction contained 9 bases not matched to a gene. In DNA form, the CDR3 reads TGTGCCAGCAGCCTAGGACTAGCGGCGGGGGCAGATACGCAGTATTTT. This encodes CASSLGLAAGADTQYF.

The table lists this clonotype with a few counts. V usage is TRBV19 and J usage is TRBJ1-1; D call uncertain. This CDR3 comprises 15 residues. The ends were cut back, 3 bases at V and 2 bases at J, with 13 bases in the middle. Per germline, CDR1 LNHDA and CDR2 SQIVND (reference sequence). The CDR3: CASSIFPGENTEAFF. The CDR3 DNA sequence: TGTGCCAGTAGTATCTTCCCCGGAGAAAACACTGAAGCTTTCTTT.

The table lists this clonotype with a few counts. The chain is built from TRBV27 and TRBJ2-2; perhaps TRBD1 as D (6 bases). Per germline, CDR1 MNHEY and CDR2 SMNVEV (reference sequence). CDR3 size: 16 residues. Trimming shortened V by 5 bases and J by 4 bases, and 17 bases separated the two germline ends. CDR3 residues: CASSKGVPVGTGELFF. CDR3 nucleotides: TGTGCCAGCAGTAAGGGGGTCCCAGTGGGCACCGGGGAGCTGTTTTTT.